By frequency in the sample, the clone carrying this T cell receptor (beta chain) is medium-sized. The data originate from a study of HIV-infected patients and healthy controls. Roughly three months, about 14 weeks, into antiretroviral therapy, follow-up blood was collected. All unsorted peripheral T cells were captured because whole blood was used without fractionation. Germline-derived CDR1 and CDR2 are LNHDA and SQIVND (reference sequence). The CDR3 is 17 residues long. Trimming removed 10 bases from V and 3 bases from J; junction bases left unmatched: 15. Reverse transcription used approximately 500 ng RNA and constant-region primers for alpha and beta. Each of the alpha and beta chains got its own library through chain-specific third strand synthesis with indices. TCRdb reanalysed the 5' RACE reads using MiXCR and keeps one entry per CDR3 protein. This sample has some 4,800 distinct CDR3 sequences; less than 6.5% occur once, and the top ten carry 33%.

This specimen was blood, taken during antiretroviral therapy. This chain uses TRBV19 with TRBJ2-1, with 10 bases identical to TRBD1. The source of this sequence is an adult with HIV infection. The CDR3 loop is CATSIGDRGPNYNEQFF. CDR3 nucleotides: TGTGCCACAAGTATAGGGGACAGGGGACCCAACTACAATGAGCAGTTCTTC.